This is a list of T cell receptor beta chains from one sample in a study of response to subunit inactivated influenza vaccine. TCRdb called the RT-PCR reads again in MiXCR, with one record for every CDR3 protein. The data contain 500,000 to 650,000 distinct CDR3 sequences, 6% to 9% of them seen just once; the ten biggest clones take up approximately 13%. Sequences were derived from PBMCs from blood, sampled roughly 24 months after vaccination. The receptors here all came from a man aged 50 to 69 who received an inactivated influenza vaccine. Both conserved end residues are part of each CDR3. The order of the fields is CDR3 protein, CDR3 DNA, V gene, clone size, J gene, D gene. D genes are given only for firm matches. The size field is filled for only some rows; it gives once, few, many or a size class.

cdr3_aa: CATSRDILASYNEQFF; cdr3_nt: TGTGCCACCAGCCGCGACATACTAGCGTCCTACAATGAGCAGTTCTTC; v_call: TRBV15; clone_size: few; j_call: TRBJ2-1; d_call: TRBD2
cdr3_aa: CASSLLAGAVYNEQFF; cdr3_nt: TGTGCCAGCAGCTTGCTAGCGGGAGCTGTTTACAATGAGCAGTTCTTC; v_call: TRBV7-2; clone_size: once; j_call: TRBJ2-1; d_call: TRBD2
cdr3_aa: CASSWDDRLFF; cdr3_nt: TGTGCCAGCAGCTGGGATGATCGGTTGTTCTTC; v_call: TRBV7-2; clone_size: few; j_call: TRBJ2-1; d_call: -
cdr3_aa: CSALTGLAGNEQYF; cdr3_nt: TGCAGTGCTCTTACCGGACTAGCGGGAAACGAGCAGTACTTC; v_call: TRBV20-1; clone_size: many; j_call: TRBJ2-7; d_call: TRBD2
cdr3_aa: CASSFRGPTYEQYF; cdr3_nt: TGTGCCAGCAGTTTCAGGGGGCCCACCTACGAGCAGTACTTC; v_call: TRBV27; clone_size: few; j_call: TRBJ2-7; d_call: TRBD1
cdr3_aa: CASSYPEGQLWNTEAFF; cdr3_nt: TGTGCCAGCAGTTACCCCGAGGGACAGCTCTGGAACACTGAAGCTTTCTTT; v_call: TRBV6-2/TRBV6-3; clone_size: -; j_call: TRBJ1-1; d_call: TRBD1
cdr3_aa: CASSPTPRRGYTF; cdr3_nt: TGTGCCAGCAGCCCGACACCCCGGAGGGGCTACACCTTC; v_call: TRBV4-2; clone_size: few; j_call: TRBJ1-2; d_call: -
cdr3_aa: CASSLAGGGRALEQYF; cdr3_nt: TGTGCCAGCAGCTTAGCGGGTGGAGGAAGGGCACTCGAGCAGTACTTC; v_call: TRBV7-9; clone_size: few; j_call: TRBJ2-7; d_call: -
cdr3_aa: CASSQEVSGGEETQYF; cdr3_nt: TGCGCCAGCAGCCAAGAGGTTAGCGGGGGGGAAGAGACCCAGTACTTC; v_call: TRBV4-3; clone_size: many; j_call: TRBJ2-5; d_call: TRBD2
cdr3_aa: CASSLIANYNEQFF; cdr3_nt: TGTGCCAGCAGTTTAATAGCGAACTACAATGAGCAGTTCTTC; v_call: TRBV27; clone_size: many; j_call: TRBJ2-1; d_call: -
cdr3_aa: CASSLEQAPYGYTF; cdr3_nt: TGTGCCAGCAGCCTGGAACAGGCGCCCTATGGCTACACCTTC; v_call: TRBV9; clone_size: few; j_call: TRBJ1-2; d_call: -
cdr3_aa: CASSQSRGEQFF; cdr3_nt: TGTGCCAGCAGTCAGTCCCGGGGTGAGCAGTTCTTC; v_call: TRBV6-5; clone_size: few; j_call: TRBJ2-1; d_call: -
cdr3_aa: CASSLVGSKSYEQYF; cdr3_nt: TGCGCCAGCAGTTTGGTTGGGTCCAAGTCCTACGAGCAGTACTTC; v_call: TRBV5-1; clone_size: -; j_call: TRBJ2-7; d_call: -
cdr3_aa: CASSQEAGGPIDTQYF; cdr3_nt: TGTGCCAGCAGCCAAGAGGCGGGAGGGCCGATAGATACGCAGTATTTT; v_call: TRBV3-1; clone_size: -; j_call: TRBJ2-3; d_call: TRBD2
cdr3_aa: CSAAHGGDTQYF; cdr3_nt: TGCAGTGCCGCCCATGGGGGAGATACGCAGTATTTT; v_call: TRBV20-1; clone_size: -; j_call: TRBJ2-3; d_call: -
cdr3_aa: CASSTDRALVDTQYF; cdr3_nt: TGTGCCAGCAGCACGGACAGGGCCCTTGTGGATACGCAGTATTTT; v_call: TRBV5-8; clone_size: few; j_call: TRBJ2-3; d_call: TRBD1
cdr3_aa: CASSLRAWPSDTEAFF; cdr3_nt: TGTGCCAGCAGCCTCAGAGCGTGGCCATCGGACACTGAAGCTTTCTTT; v_call: TRBV7-9; clone_size: many; j_call: TRBJ1-1; d_call: -
cdr3_aa: CASSSEREGRFVRDTQYF; cdr3_nt: TGTGCCAGCAGTTCAGAGCGGGAGGGCCGGTTTGTTAGAGATACGCAGTATTTT; v_call: TRBV12-3/TRBV12-4; clone_size: few; j_call: TRBJ2-3; d_call: TRBD2
cdr3_aa: CSAWPGTGGPSQETQYF; cdr3_nt: TGCAGTGCTTGGCCCGGGACAGGGGGTCCTAGTCAAGAGACCCAGTACTTC; v_call: TRBV20-1; clone_size: few; j_call: TRBJ2-5; d_call: TRBD1
cdr3_aa: CASSQDQRGFYEQYF; cdr3_nt: TGCGCCAGCAGCCAAGATCAGCGGGGCTTTTACGAGCAGTACTTC; v_call: TRBV4-3; clone_size: many; j_call: TRBJ2-7; d_call: TRBD2